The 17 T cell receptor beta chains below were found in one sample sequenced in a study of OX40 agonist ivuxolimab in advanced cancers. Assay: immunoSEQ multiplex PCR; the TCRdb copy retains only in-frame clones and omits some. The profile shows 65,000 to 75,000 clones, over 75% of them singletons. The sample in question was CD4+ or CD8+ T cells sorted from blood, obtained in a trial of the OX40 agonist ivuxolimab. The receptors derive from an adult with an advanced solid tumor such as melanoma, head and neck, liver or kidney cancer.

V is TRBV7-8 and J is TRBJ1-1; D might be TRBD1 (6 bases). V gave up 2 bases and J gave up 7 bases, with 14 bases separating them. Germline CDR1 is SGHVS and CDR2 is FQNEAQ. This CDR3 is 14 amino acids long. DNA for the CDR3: TGTGCCAGCAGCTTACCCTTCGGACAGAGTGAAGCTTTCTTT. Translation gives CASSLPFGQSEAFF.

CDR3 sequence (DNA): TGTGCCAGTAGACAAGTGGGGGTCAATGAGCAGTTCTTC. It specifies CASRQVGVNEQFF. The V call is TRBV19, the J call TRBJ2-1; either TRBD1 or TRBD2 may fit D (5 bases each). The CDR3 runs 13 residues. The V and J ends lost 6 bases and 6 bases respectively, with 12 bases between them. Germline V gives CDR1 LNHDA, CDR2 SQIVND (reference sequence).

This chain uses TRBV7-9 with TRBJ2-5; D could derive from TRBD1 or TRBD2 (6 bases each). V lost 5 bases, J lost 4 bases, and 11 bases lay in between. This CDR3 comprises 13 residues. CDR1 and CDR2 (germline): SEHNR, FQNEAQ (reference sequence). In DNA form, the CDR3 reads TGTGCCAGCAGCCCCAAGGGGGGAGAGACCCAGTACTTC. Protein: CASSPKGGETQYF. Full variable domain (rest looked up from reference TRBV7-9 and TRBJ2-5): DTGVSQNPRHKITKRGQNVTFRCDPISEHNRLYWYRQTLGQGPEFLTYFQNEAQLEKSRLLSDRFSAERPKGSFSTLEIQRTEQGDSAMYLCASSPKGGETQYFGPGTRLLVL.

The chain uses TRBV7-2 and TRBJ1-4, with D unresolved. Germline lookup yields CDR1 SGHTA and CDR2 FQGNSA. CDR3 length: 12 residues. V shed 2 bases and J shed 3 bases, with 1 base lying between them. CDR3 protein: CASSLSNEKLFF. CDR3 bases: TGTGCCAGCAGCTTATCTAATGAAAAACTGTTTTTT.

In DNA form, the CDR3 reads TGTGCCAGCAGTGATCCGACAGGGGGCCCTGGAAACACCATATATTTT. This sequence encodes CASSDPTGGPGNTIYF. The V and J genes are TRBV25-1 and TRBJ1-3; 10 bases fit TRBD1. The V gene end was trimmed by 3 bases and the J gene end by 2 bases; junction bases not matched to a gene: 4. The CDR3 runs to 16 residues. CDR1 MGHDK and CDR2 SYGVNS come from the germline V gene.

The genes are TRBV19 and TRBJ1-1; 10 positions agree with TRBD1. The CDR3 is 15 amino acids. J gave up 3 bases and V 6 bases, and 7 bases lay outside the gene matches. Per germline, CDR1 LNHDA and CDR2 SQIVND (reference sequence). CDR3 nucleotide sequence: TGTGCCAGTAGCCACAGACAGGGGGCTTACACTGAAGCTTTCTTT. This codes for CASSHRQGAYTEAFF.

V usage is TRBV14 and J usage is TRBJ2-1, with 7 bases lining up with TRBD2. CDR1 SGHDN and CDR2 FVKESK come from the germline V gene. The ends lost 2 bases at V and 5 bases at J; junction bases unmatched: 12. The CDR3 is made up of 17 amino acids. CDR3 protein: CASSQPLAGVVHNEQFF. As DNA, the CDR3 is TGTGCCAGCAGCCAACCCCTGGCGGGAGTTGTCCACAATGAGCAGTTCTTC.

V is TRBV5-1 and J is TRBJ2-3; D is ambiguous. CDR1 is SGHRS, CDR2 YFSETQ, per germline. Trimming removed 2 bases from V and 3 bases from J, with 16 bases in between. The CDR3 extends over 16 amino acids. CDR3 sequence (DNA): TGCGCCAGCAGCTTCACCCCCCAACGTCAGACAGATACGCAGTATTTT. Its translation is CASSFTPQRQTDTQYF.

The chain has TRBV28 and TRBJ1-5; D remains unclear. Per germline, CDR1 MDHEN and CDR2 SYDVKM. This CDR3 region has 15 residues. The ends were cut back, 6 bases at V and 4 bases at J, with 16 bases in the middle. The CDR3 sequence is CASREGPSANQPQHF. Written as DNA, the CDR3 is TGTGCCAGCAGGGAGGGTCCCTCGGCGAATCAGCCCCAGCATTTT.

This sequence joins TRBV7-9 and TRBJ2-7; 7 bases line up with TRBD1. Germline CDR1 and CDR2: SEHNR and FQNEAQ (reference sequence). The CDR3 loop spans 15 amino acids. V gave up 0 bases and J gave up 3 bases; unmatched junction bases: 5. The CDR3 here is CASSLAGTANYEQYF. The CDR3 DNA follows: TGTGCCAGCAGCTTAGCCGGGACAGCGAACTACGAGCAGTACTTC.

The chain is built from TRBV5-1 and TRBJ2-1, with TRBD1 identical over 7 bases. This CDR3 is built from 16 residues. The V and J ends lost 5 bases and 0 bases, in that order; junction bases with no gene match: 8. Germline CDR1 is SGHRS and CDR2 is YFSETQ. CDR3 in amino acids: CASSNPGQSSYNEQFF. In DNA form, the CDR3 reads TGCGCCAGCAGTAATCCGGGACAGAGCTCCTACAATGAGCAGTTCTTC.

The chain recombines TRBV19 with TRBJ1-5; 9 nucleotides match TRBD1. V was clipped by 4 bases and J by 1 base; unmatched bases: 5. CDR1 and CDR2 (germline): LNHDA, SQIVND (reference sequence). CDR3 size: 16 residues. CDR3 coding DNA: TGTGCCAGTAGTACCCGGGACAGGGTCAGCAATCAGCCCCAGCATTTT. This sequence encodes CASSTRDRVSNQPQHF.

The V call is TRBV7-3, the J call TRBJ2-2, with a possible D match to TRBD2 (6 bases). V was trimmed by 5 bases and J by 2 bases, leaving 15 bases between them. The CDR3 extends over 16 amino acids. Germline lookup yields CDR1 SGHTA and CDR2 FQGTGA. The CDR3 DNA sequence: TGTGCCAGCAGCGATAGTTGGGAGGTCAACACCGGGGAGCTGTTTTTT. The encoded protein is CASSDSWEVNTGELFF.

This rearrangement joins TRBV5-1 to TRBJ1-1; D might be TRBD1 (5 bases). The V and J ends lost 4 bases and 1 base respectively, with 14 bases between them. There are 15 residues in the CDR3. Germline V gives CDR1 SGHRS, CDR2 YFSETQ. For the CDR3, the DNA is TGCGCCAGCAGCGACTATCTGGGGGGGAACACTGAAGCTTTCTTT. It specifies CASSDYLGGNTEAFF.

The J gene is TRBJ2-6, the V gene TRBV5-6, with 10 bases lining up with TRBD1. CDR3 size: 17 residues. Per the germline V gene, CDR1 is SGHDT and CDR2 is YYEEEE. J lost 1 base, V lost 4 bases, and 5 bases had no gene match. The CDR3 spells CASSRDRGLSGANVLTF. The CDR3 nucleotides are TGTGCCAGCAGCAGAGACAGGGGGCTGTCTGGGGCCAACGTCCTGACTTTC. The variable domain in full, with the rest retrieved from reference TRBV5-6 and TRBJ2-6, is DAGVTQSPTHLIKTRGQQVTLRCSPKSGHDTVSWYQQALGQGPQFIFQYYEEEERQRGNFPDRFSGHQFPNYSSELNVNALLLGDSALYLCASSRDRGLSGANVLTFGAGSRLTVL.

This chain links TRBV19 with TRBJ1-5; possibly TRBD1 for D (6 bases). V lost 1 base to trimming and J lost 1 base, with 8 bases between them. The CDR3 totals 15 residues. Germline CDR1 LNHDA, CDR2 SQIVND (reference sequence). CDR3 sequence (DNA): TGTGCCAGTAGTATAGGAGGGGGAAGCAATCAGCCCCAGCATTTT. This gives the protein CASSIGGGSNQPQHF. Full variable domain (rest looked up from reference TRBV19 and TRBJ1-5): DGGITQSPKYLFRKEGQNVTLSCEQNLNHDAMYWYRQDPGQGLRLIYYSQIVNDFQKGDIAEGYSVSREKKESFPLTVTSAQKNPTAFYLCASSIGGGSNQPQHFGDGTRLSIL.

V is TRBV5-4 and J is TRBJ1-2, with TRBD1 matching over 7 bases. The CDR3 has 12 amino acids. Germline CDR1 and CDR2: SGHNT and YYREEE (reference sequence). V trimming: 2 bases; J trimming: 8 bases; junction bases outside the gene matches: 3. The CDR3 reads CASSLDRDGYTF. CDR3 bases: TGTGCCAGCAGCTTAGACAGGGACGGCTACACCTTC.